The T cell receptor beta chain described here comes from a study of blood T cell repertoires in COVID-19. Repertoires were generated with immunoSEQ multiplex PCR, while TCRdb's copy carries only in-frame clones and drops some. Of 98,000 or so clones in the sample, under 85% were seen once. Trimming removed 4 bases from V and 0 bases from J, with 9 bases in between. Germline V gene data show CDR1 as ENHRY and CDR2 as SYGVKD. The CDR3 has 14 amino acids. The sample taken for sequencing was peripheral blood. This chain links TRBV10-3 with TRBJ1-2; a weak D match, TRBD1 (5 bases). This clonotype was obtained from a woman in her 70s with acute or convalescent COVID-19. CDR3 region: CAISGDSANYGYTF. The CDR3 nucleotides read TGTGCCATCAGTGGTGACAGTGCTAACTATGGCTACACCTTC.